The 19 T cell receptor beta chains below all came from one sample that was sequenced in a study of blood T cell repertoires in COVID-19. Profiled with immunoSEQ multiplex PCR; TCRdb holds only in-frame clones, not every one. The repertoire includes some 120,000 clones, about 88% of them detected once, and about 4% sits in the top ten. The sample was peripheral blood. These receptors were obtained from a man aged 45-65 years with active COVID-19.

The chain recombines TRBV28 with TRBJ2-4; a possible D gene is TRBD2 (7 bases). V lost 4 bases to trimming and J lost 0 bases, with 10 bases between them. Germline V gene lookup returns CDR1 MDHEN and CDR2 SYDVKM. This CDR3 region has 15 residues. The DNA for the CDR3 is TGTGCCAGCAGTTACGGGGGGCTAGCCAAAAACATTCAGTACTTC. Translation: CASSYGGLAKNIQYF.

The chain employs TRBV3-1 (or the pseudogene TRBV3-2) and TRBJ1-1; TRBD1 matches 7 bases. CDR1 and CDR2 (germline): LGHDT, YNNKEL (reference sequence). The junction had 13 bases not matched to a gene; V was cut back by 4 bases and J by 2 bases. The CDR3 length is 17 residues. CDR3 amino acids: CASSPRTGHGGNTEAFF. CDR3 coding DNA: TGTGCCAGCAGCCCCCGGACAGGCCACGGGGGTAACACTGAAGCTTTCTTT.

The V and J genes are TRBV7-7 and TRBJ2-1; tentatively, D is TRBD2 (5 bases). CDR3 length equals 17 residues. V lost 2 bases and J 2 bases, leaving 16 bases between the germline ends. Looked up from germline, CDR1 is SSHAT and CDR2 is FNYEAQ (reference sequence). The CDR3 sequence is CASSLLPLASAYNEQFF. CDR3 DNA sequence: TGTGCCAGCAGCTTACTCCCCCTAGCTTCGGCCTACAATGAGCAGTTCTTC.

The CDR3 DNA sequence: TGCGCCAGCAGCCTAATAGCGGGCCCAAGCTCCTACAATGAGCAGTTCTTC. Protein sequence: CASSLIAGPSSYNEQFF. This rearrangement joins TRBV4-1 to TRBJ2-1; 7 bases are a match to TRBD2. The V segment lost 4 bases and the J segment 0 bases; nucleotides outside the gene matches: 9. CDR3 size: 17 residues. CDR1 is MGHRA, CDR2 YSYEKL, per germline.

The rearrangement links TRBV21-1 to TRBJ2-7; TRBD2, as called in the table, went unchecked against the DNA. TRBV21-1 is flagged as a pseudogene. The CDR3 loop spans 13 amino acids. The CDR3 loop is CASSNRGGGSKYV. CDR3 nucleotide sequence: TGTGCCAGCAGCAATAGGGGCGGGGGGTCGAAGTACGTC.

The chain joins TRBV7-9 to TRBJ1-4; the D gene is possibly TRBD1 (6 bases). V was shortened by 0 bases and J by 7 bases, with 12 bases between the two germline ends. The CDR3 runs to 15 residues. The V gene's germline CDR1 is SEHNR and CDR2 FQNEAQ (reference sequence). In DNA form, the CDR3 reads TGTGCCAGCAGCTTAGCAGGGGGAATGAGTGAAAAACTGTTTTTT. Protein: CASSLAGGMSEKLFF.

This chain uses TRBV9 with TRBJ1-6, with 7 bases matching TRBD1. This CDR3 has 13 residues. Losses at the gene ends were 6 bases for V and 7 bases for J; bases not matched to a gene: 4. Germline V gene lookup returns CDR1 SGDLS and CDR2 YYNGEE. The DNA of the CDR3 is TGTGCCAGCAACGACAGGGCGAATTCACCCCTCCACTTT. Protein: CASNDRANSPLHF. The full variable domain, its missing parts supplied by reference TRBV9 and TRBJ1-6, is DSGVTQTPKHLITATGQRVTLRCSPRSGDLSVYWYQQSLDQGLQFLIQYYNGEERAKGNILERFSAQQFPDLHSELNLSSLELGDSALYFCASNDRANSPLHFGNGTRLTVT.

The rearrangement uses TRBV28 and TRBJ2-1, with 9 bases fitting TRBD2. J gave up 4 bases and V 6 bases, and 10 bases lay outside the gene matches. The CDR3 length is 16 residues. Per the germline V gene, CDR1 is MDHEN and CDR2 is SYDVKM. CDR3 bases: TGTGCCAGCAGCCAGGGACTAGCCAAAATTTACAATGAGCAGTTCTTC. This encodes CASSQGLAKIYNEQFF.

This clone ranks as medium-sized. This chain uses TRBV19 with TRBJ2-1; D is possibly TRBD2 (5 bases). Looked up from germline, CDR1 is LNHDA and CDR2 is SQIVND (reference sequence). The CDR3 is 14 residues long. Trimming left V 1 base short and J 10 bases short, with 14 bases between. The CDR3 region is CASSIGGLLGEQFF. In DNA, the CDR3 is TGTGCCAGTAGTATAGGAGGACTCCTGGGCGAGCAGTTCTTC.

The chain recombines TRBV5-1 with TRBJ2-7; 13 bases align to TRBD2. V gave up 4 bases and J gave up 6 bases; unmatched junction bases: 4. The length of the CDR3 is 14 residues. Germline CDR1 SGHRS, CDR2 YFSETQ. This CDR3 reads CASSPGTSGTEQYV. The CDR3 nucleotides read TGCGCCAGCAGCCCCGGGACTAGCGGGACCGAGCAGTACGTC.

The chain has TRBV27 and TRBJ1-2, with 7 bases identical to TRBD1. The trim removed 5 bases at V and 7 bases at J, leaving 7 bases unmatched. CDR1 is MNHEY, CDR2 SMNVEV, per germline (reference sequence). There are 13 residues in the CDR3. CDR3 sequence reads: CASSATGFFGYTF. The CDR3 bases are TGTGCCAGCAGTGCGACAGGGTTTTTTGGCTACACCTTC.

The rearrangement links TRBV5-1 to TRBJ1-1; TRBD1 aligns across 8 bases. The V segment lost 5 bases and the J segment 4 bases; nucleotides outside the gene matches: 10. In germline, CDR1 is SGHRS, CDR2 YFSETQ. The CDR3 loop spans 15 amino acids. The CDR3 reads CASSRTGRRVTEAFF. Here the CDR3 DNA reads TGCGCCAGCAGTCGGACAGGGAGGAGGGTCACTGAAGCTTTCTTT.

This clone was detected only once. The chain has TRBV7-2 and TRBJ2-1; perhaps TRBD1 as D (6 bases). The CDR3 consists of 15 residues. Trimming left V 4 bases short and J 7 bases short, with 17 bases between. The germline gives CDR1 SGHTA, CDR2 FQGNSA. The CDR3 sequence is CASSSVTGKMNEQFF. CDR3 bases: TGTGCCAGCAGCTCGGTCACAGGGAAAATGAATGAGCAGTTCTTC.

V gene TRBV2 combines with J gene TRBJ2-5; D is unclear. In germline, CDR1 is SNHLY, CDR2 FYNNEI. The CDR3 has 14 residues. V was shortened by 3 bases and J by 2 bases, with 10 bases between the two germline ends. DNA for the CDR3: TGTGCCAGCAGTGAGACCACTACTCAAGAGACCCAGTACTTC. Its translation: CASSETTTQETQYF. Full variable domain (missing parts from reference TRBV2 and TRBJ2-5): EPEVTQTPSHQVTQMGQEVILRCVPISNHLYFYWYRQILGQKVEFLVSFYNNEISEKSEIFDDQFSVERPDGSNFTLKIRSTKLEDSAMYFCASSETTTQETQYFGPGTRLLVL.

This clone was picked up many times. The V and J genes are TRBV4-2 and TRBJ2-1; D perhaps matches TRBD1 (6 bases). This CDR3 is 17 amino acids long. Germline CDR1 LGHNA, CDR2 YNFKEQ. The V end lost 1 base, the J end lost 5 bases, and 18 bases lay between the germline ends. The CDR3 reads CASSQVAGVLGDNEQFF. CDR3 coding DNA: TGTGCCAGCAGCCAAGTCGCAGGGGTTCTTGGGGACAATGAGCAGTTCTTC.

This clone was detected a few times. This rearrangement joins TRBV28 to TRBJ2-3, with D possibly TRBD2 on 5 matching bases. This CDR3 region has 13 residues. Between the trimmed V and J ends, which lost 5 bases and 6 bases, there was a span of 12 bases. CDR1 and CDR2 (germline): MDHEN, SYDVKM. CDR3 residues: CASSATIADTQYF. CDR3 DNA sequence: TGTGCCAGCAGTGCGACTATCGCGGATACGCAGTATTTT.

V and J are TRBV18 and TRBJ2-1, with D maybe TRBD1 (6 bases). CDR1 and CDR2 from the germline V gene are KGHSH and LQKENI. V was clipped by 3 bases and J by 3 bases, with 15 bases between them. CDR3 size: 16 residues. The CDR3 DNA is TGTGCCAGCTCACCTGGCACCGGGACAAACTACAATGAGCAGTTCTTC. It is translated as CASSPGTGTNYNEQFF. The complete variable domain, with remaining parts taken from reference TRBV18 and TRBJ2-1, reads NAGVMQNPRHLVRRRGQEARLRCSPMKGHSHVYWYRQLPEEGLKFMVYLQKENIIDESGMPKERFSAEFPKEGPSILRIQQVVRGDSAAYFCASSPGTGTNYNEQFFGPGTRLTVL.

The gene calls are TRBV6-5 and TRBJ1-1; D not certain. The CDR3 runs 12 residues. Germline CDR1 MNHEY, CDR2 SVGAGI. Trimming took 5 bases from V and 5 from J, leaving 9 bases between them. The CDR3 DNA reads TGTGCCAGCAGTCAGAGGAGGACTGAAGCTTTCTTT. Amino acid sequence: CASSQRRTEAFF.

The J gene is TRBJ2-3, the V gene TRBV6-4; 7 bases match TRBD1. The CDR3 is made up of 14 amino acids. Germline V gene data show CDR1 as MRHNA and CDR2 as SNTAGT. V gave up 3 bases and J gave up 3 bases; unmatched junction bases: 3. The CDR3 region is CASSEGQITDTQYF. The CDR3, as DNA: TGTGCCAGCAGTGAGGGACAGATAACAGATACGCAGTATTTT.